The 15 T cell receptor beta chains presented below share a single source sample, sequenced in a study of T cells in Graves' hyperthyroidism and ophthalmopathy. RNA transcripts yielded amplified TCR beta CDR3 regions. With the HTBI primer set, the TCR CDR3 went through a first round of RT-PCR. TCRdb reprocessed the multiplex PCR reads via MiXCR and lists one record per CDR3 protein. The sample contains hundreds of thousands of distinct CDR3 sequences, about 15% of which appear only once. Source material: blood. These receptors were obtained from a man between 18 and 35 years old with Graves' ophthalmopathy.

The chain is built from TRBV29-1 and TRBJ1-2, with D possibly TRBD1 on 5 matching bases. Between the trimmed V and J ends, which lost 7 bases and 1 base, there was a span of 13 bases. Germline values: CDR1 SQVTM, CDR2 ANQGSEA. The CDR3 sequence is 13 residues long. CDR3 in amino acids: CSAGGTDNYGYTF. CDR3 in DNA: TGCAGCGCCGGGGGGACTGATAACTATGGCTACACCTTC.

This rearrangement joins TRBV20-1 to TRBJ1-3, with D perhaps TRBD1 (5 bases). Germline V CDR1 and CDR2: DFQATT, SNEGSKA (reference sequence). This CDR3 comprises 15 residues. V gave up 3 bases and J gave up 4 bases, with 16 bases separating them. CDR3 amino acids: CSASVGDSPGNTIYF. The CDR3, as DNA: TGCAGTGCTAGTGTGGGGGACTCCCCGGGAAACACCATATATTTT.

There are many counts of this clonotype. The chain joins TRBV7-9 to TRBJ1-1, with D possibly matching TRBD1 (5 bases). This CDR3 region has 15 residues. Germline V gene sequence: CDR1 SEHNR, CDR2 FQNEAQ (reference sequence). V dropped 5 bases and J dropped 0 bases, with 13 bases sitting between them. CDR3 nucleotides: TGTGCCAGCAGCCAAGCAGGGTCGGTGAACACTGAAGCTTTCTTT. Its protein product is CASSQAGSVNTEAFF. Based on the CDR3 plus reference TRBV7-9 and TRBJ1-1, the full variable domain is DTGVSQNPRHKITKRGQNVTFRCDPISEHNRLYWYRQTLGQGPEFLTYFQNEAQLEKSRLLSDRFSAERPKGSFSTLEIQRTEQGDSAMYLCASSQAGSVNTEAFFGQGTRLTVV.

This chain joins TRBV19 and TRBJ1-6; TRBD1 might be the D (6 bases). Germline loops: CDR1 LNHDA, CDR2 SQIVND (reference sequence). CDR3 length: 17 residues. V lost 6 bases to trimming and J lost 10 bases, with 25 bases between them. In nucleotides, the CDR3 is TGTGCCAGTAGCCCAAAACAGGGCTCCCGTATTTGGTCACCCCTCCACTTT. Translating gives CASSPKQGSRIWSPLHF.

Concerning this clonotype: A single base separates this from a much larger clone, so it may be a read error. The chain has TRBV19 and TRBJ1-2; D unresolved. The CDR3 totals 15 residues. Germline CDR1 LNHDA, CDR2 SQIVND (reference sequence). The CDR3 region has the DNA TGTGCCAGTAGTATGCGGCGGGAATCGTGGAATGGCCACACCTTC. Residues: CASSMRRESWNGHTF.

The rearrangement uses TRBV7-9 and TRBJ2-5; 8 bases align to TRBD2. CDR1 is SEHNR, CDR2 FQNEAQ, per germline (reference sequence). The CDR3 extends over 15 amino acids. The ends lost 2 bases at V and 4 bases at J; junction bases unmatched: 6. The CDR3 is CASSLTGLAVETQYF. CDR3 DNA: TGTGCCAGCAGCTTAACAGGACTAGCCGTAGAGACCCAGTACTTC. Variable domain in full (rest from reference TRBV7-9 and TRBJ2-5): DTGVSQNPRHKITKRGQNVTFRCDPISEHNRLYWYRQTLGQGPEFLTYFQNEAQLEKSRLLSDRFSAERPKGSFSTLEIQRTEQGDSAMYLCASSLTGLAVETQYFGPGTRLLVL.

The chain links TRBV10-1 to TRBJ2-1; 7 nucleotides line up with TRBD1. The CDR3 totals 15 residues. Germline CDR1 reads WNHNN; CDR2 reads SYGVQD (reference sequence). The V gene end was trimmed by 2 bases and the J gene end by 5 bases; junction bases not matched to a gene: 6. CDR3 sequence (DNA): TGCGCCAGCAGTGAGAGGAAAGGGGGCCACAATGAGCAGTTCTTC. Protein: CASSERKGGHNEQFF.

This clonotype was recorded at least ten times. The V call is TRBV5-1, the J call TRBJ2-3; D gene ambiguous. The CDR3 totals 14 residues. Trimming pared 0 bases from V and 5 bases from J, leaving 10 bases between. Germline assignment: CDR1 SGHRS and CDR2 YFSETQ. The CDR3 here is CASSLGGVRDTQYF. The CDR3 bases are TGCGCCAGCAGCTTGGGAGGAGTCAGAGATACGCAGTATTTT.

This clonotype turned up a few times. This rearrangement joins TRBV10-3 to TRBJ2-7, with D possibly being TRBD1 or TRBD2 (5 bases each). Trimming cost V 6 bases and J 3 bases, with 12 bases left between them. Per the germline V gene, CDR1 is ENHRY and CDR2 is SYGVKD. CDR3 length: 13 amino acids. The CDR3 nucleotides read TGTGCCATCAGCTCGGGACCCAGCTACGAGCAGTACTTC. Translation gives CAISSGPSYEQYF.

This clonotype was recorded a few times. The chain recombines TRBV5-1 with TRBJ2-5, with 7 bases aligning to TRBD1. The V gene's germline CDR1 is SGHRS and CDR2 YFSETQ. This CDR3 is 15 amino acids long. V shed 6 bases, J shed 5 bases, and the junction held 13 bases outside the gene matches. CDR3 in amino acids: CASTQGVPLRETQYF. Here the CDR3 DNA reads TGCGCCAGCACCCAGGGGGTTCCGCTCCGGGAGACCCAGTACTTC.

This clonotype was found many times. The gene calls are TRBV6-5 and TRBJ2-3, with D uncertain. Trimming pared 0 bases from V and 6 bases from J, leaving 7 bases between. The CDR3 is made up of 13 amino acids. CDR1 MNHEY and CDR2 SVGAGI come from the germline V gene. CDR3 amino acids: CASSYSLTDTQYF. The CDR3 DNA reads TGTGCCAGCAGTTACTCTCTAACTGATACGCAGTATTTT.

This clonotype was seen many times. The rearrangement joins TRBV3-1 to TRBJ1-1; D is uncertain. CDR3 size: 13 residues. V gave up 6 bases and J gave up 5 bases, with 13 bases separating them. Germline CDR1 is LGHDT and CDR2 is YNNKEL (reference sequence). The CDR3 coding sequence is TGTGCCAGCAGTCCCCTTCGTGGGACTGAAGCTTTCTTT. Encoded protein: CASSPLRGTEAFF.

This clonotype was seen at least ten times. The chain couples TRBV12-3 or TRBV12-4 to TRBJ2-7; 10 bases line up with TRBD2. The CDR3 consists of 14 residues. Trimming took 5 bases from V and 5 from J; bases not matched to a gene: 6. The CDR3 is CASSRTSGPNEQYF. Here the CDR3 DNA reads TGTGCCAGCAGTAGGACTAGCGGTCCAAACGAGCAGTACTTC.

This chain joins TRBV11-2 and TRBJ2-1; 16 nucleotides align to TRBD2. Trimming cost V 5 bases and J 10 bases; bases outside gene matches: 8. Germline V lookup: CDR1 SGHAT, CDR2 FQNNGV. This CDR3 has 16 residues. For the CDR3, the DNA is TGTGCCAGCAGCCTAGGGACTAGCGGGAGGGCTAGGGAGCAGTTCTTC. It encodes CASSLGTSGRAREQFF.

In the case of this clonotype: This may be a read error, as it is one base from a much larger clone. In this CDR3 the conserved last residue, phenylalanine or tryptophan, is missing, so a read error is likely. The V call is TRBV11-2, the J call TRBJ2-2; TRBD1 aligns across 9 bases. The length of the CDR3 is 17 residues. With 1 base clipped from V and 5 bases from J, the junction kept 8 bases outside the gene matches. Germline values: CDR1 SGHAT, CDR2 FQNNGV. In DNA form, the CDR3 reads TGTGCCAGCAGCTTAGCCTTCGGGACAGGGAGGACCGGGGAGCTGTTTTTG. Translating gives CASSLAFGTGRTGELFL.